These 2 T cell receptor beta chains were sequenced from one sample in a study of cytomegalovirus exposure and HLA in healthy donors (TCRdb year 2017). The library was made by the immunoSEQ multiplex PCR assay. A mixture of 60 forward primers for TCR Vbeta segments and 13 reverse primers for TCR Jbeta segments was used in the multiplex PCR. Not all clones reach the TCRdb copy of this immuneACCESS table, which keeps in-frame sequences only. Checked studies attribute under half of the gap to unresolved V genes and leave the rest unexplained. Counted in this sample were about 130,000 clones; 65% to 80% of them appeared once. Over 1.5% of the sample lies in the top ten. Input material: PBMCs. These receptors came from a middle-aged woman in good health and CMV-seronegative.

This clone turned up a few times. The J gene is TRBJ1-1, the V gene TRBV19, with D possibly TRBD1 on 6 matching bases. Trimming shortened V by 5 bases and J by 7 bases, and 14 bases separated the two germline ends. CDR3 length: 13 residues. The germline gives CDR1 LNHDA, CDR2 SQIVND (reference sequence). DNA for the CDR3: TGTGCCAGTAGTGTCGACAGGCTCCGTGAAGCTTTCTTT. Translation gives CASSVDRLREAFF. Drawing the rest from reference TRBV19 and TRBJ1-1, the complete variable domain is DGGITQSPKYLFRKEGQNVTLSCEQNLNHDAMYWYRQDPGQGLRLIYYSQIVNDFQKGDIAEGYSVSREKKESFPLTVTSAQKNPTAFYLCASSVDRLREAFFGQGTRLTVV.

This clone showed up just a few times. This chain links TRBV28 with TRBJ2-5; a possible D gene is TRBD2 (6 bases). The ends were cut back, 3 bases at V and 4 bases at J, with 15 bases in the middle. CDR1 is MDHEN, CDR2 SYDVKM, per germline. CDR3 size: 15 residues. This chain's CDR3 is CASSFGSGSLETQYF. The CDR3 nucleotides are TGTGCCAGCAGTTTTGGGAGCGGGTCCCTAGAGACCCAGTACTTC.